This is a list of T cell receptor beta chains from one sample in a study of blood T cell repertoires in COVID-19. The protocol was immunoSEQ multiplex PCR, while the TCRdb copy is restricted to in-frame clones and leaves out a portion. This repertoire shows approximately 140,000 clones, around 81% found once; its top ten account for more than 1.5%. The sequencing input was peripheral blood. The receptors here all came from a human donor in a cohort sampled during active COVID-19. CDR3s include the opening cysteine and the closing phenylalanine or tryptophan. D genes are given only for firm matches.

V	J	D	CDR3
TRBV7-2	TRBJ2-7	.	CASSSGAEFLYEQYF
TRBV6-4	TRBJ2-5	.	CASERLDGTPEETQYF
TRBV12-3/TRBV12-4	TRBJ2-3	TRBD1	CASSPGGADTQYF
TRBV9	TRBJ2-2	TRBD1	CASSVGTENTGELFF
TRBV3-1/TRBV3-2	TRBJ1-1	.	CASSPGGGWTEAFF
TRBV2	TRBJ1-2	TRBD1	CASTRDRVGGYTF
TRBV7-3	TRBJ2-5	TRBD1	CASSRNRGPTETQYF
TRBV2	TRBJ2-5	.	CASIRGLQETQYF
TRBV6-6	TRBJ2-3	.	CASSVGVTTDTQYF
TRBV27	TRBJ2-7	.	CASSFMTGLYEQYF
TRBV2	TRBJ1-5	.	CASTGGGNQPQHF
TRBV5-4	TRBJ2-5	TRBD2	CASRSGGGRSSQETQYF
TRBV2	TRBJ2-1	TRBD2	CASSEASGSTNEQFF
TRBV19	TRBJ1-1	.	CASSMRTAVNTEAFF
TRBV6-1	TRBJ2-4	TRBD1	CASSALTGGGVAKNIQYF
TRBV19	TRBJ2-7	.	CASSKGGGGYEQYF
TRBV5-1	TRBJ1-4	TRBD1	CASRLTGGIGEKLFF
TRBV27	TRBJ1-5	.	CASSLRLSNQPQHF
TRBV11-3	TRBJ2-1	TRBD2	CASSLGRSGRAQFF
TRBV30	TRBJ1-4	.	CAWSVVPGEKLFF
TRBV28	TRBJ2-1	.	CASSLEPKRVSSYNEQFF
TRBV6-5	TRBJ2-7	TRBD1	CASSYLGQGVHEQYF
TRBV5-1	TRBJ1-4	.	CASSLEGLRGEKLFF
TRBV3-1/TRBV3-2	TRBJ1-1	.	CASNNHLGRNTEAFF
TRBV24-1	TRBJ2-1	.	CATGSSPSYNEQFF
TRBV27	TRBJ2-2	.	CASRALSGPNTGELFF
TRBV7-8	TRBJ1-5	.	CASSPDWMGNQPQHF
TRBV28	TRBJ1-1	.	CASTSLTVGTEAFF
TRBV19	TRBJ1-5	TRBD1	CASTRDPGQGSNQPQHF
TRBV19	TRBJ1-5	.	CASSMEDLRNQPQHF
TRBV7-9	TRBJ2-7	.	CASSREWDGGKTYEQYF
TRBV4-2	TRBJ2-3	TRBD2	CASSRAGVEPDTQYF
TRBV4-3	TRBJ2-2	.	CASSRTFANTGELFF
TRBV7-9	TRBJ1-1	.	CASSPGRGNTEAFF
TRBV4-3	TRBJ1-4	TRBD1	CASSQAGGREKLFF
TRBV11-3	TRBJ2-4	.	CASSYLTGRRALAKNIQYF
TRBV11-2	TRBJ1-5	TRBD1	CASSLATGIHQPQHF
TRBV18	TRBJ1-5	.	CASSGLYSAQPQHF
TRBV5-1	TRBJ2-3	TRBD2	CASTSGRAPDTQYF
TRBV4-1	TRBJ2-3	.	CASSQFGTDTQYF
TRBV9	TRBJ2-7	.	CASSAHGRDNEQYF
TRBV29-1	TRBJ2-2	TRBD2	CSAIAGGGGELFF